This T cell receptor beta chain was identified in a study of blood T cell repertoires in COVID-19. The wider study: Sites across the United States, Italy and Spain contributed samples from acute and convalescent COVID-19.

Here immunoSEQ multiplex PCR was the method, and the copy in TCRdb shows in-frame clones only, minus some. The sample shows around 250,000 clones, around nine tenths of them seen only once. This CDR3 has 14 amino acids. Germline CDR1 is SEHNR and CDR2 is FQNEAQ (reference sequence). V gave up 5 bases and J gave up 2 bases, with 12 bases separating them. Cohorts were determined from participant-reported clinical history. The sequenced sample was PBMCs or T cells enriched from blood (not recorded which). This clonotype was sampled from a woman aged 50 to 60 who had recovered from COVID-19. The chain has TRBV7-9 and TRBJ1-2; no clear D. The CDR3 DNA follows: TGTGCCAGCAGCCCCGAGACTGAGAACTATGGCTACACCTTC. As protein: CASSPETENYGYTF.